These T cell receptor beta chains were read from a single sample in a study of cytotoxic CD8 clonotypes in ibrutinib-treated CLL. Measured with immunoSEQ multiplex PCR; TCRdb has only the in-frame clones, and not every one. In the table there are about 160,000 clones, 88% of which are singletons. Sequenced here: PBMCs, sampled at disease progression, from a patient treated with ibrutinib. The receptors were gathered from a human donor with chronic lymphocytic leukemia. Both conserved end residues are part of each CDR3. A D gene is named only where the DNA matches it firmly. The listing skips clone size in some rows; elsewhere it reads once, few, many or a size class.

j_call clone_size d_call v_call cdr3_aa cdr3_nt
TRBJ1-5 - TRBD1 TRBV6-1 CASSDPRTGSRPQHF TGTGCCAGCAGTGATCCCCGGACAGGCTCCAGGCCCCAGCATTTT
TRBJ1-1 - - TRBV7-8 CASTRSRGITEAFF TGTGCCAGCACCCGTTCGAGGGGGATCACTGAAGCTTTCTTT
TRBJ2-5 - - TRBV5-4 CASSLVLPQETQYF TGTGCCAGCAGCTTGGTTCTACCTCAAGAGACCCAGTACTTC
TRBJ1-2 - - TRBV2 CASSVARRGYTF TGTGCCAGCAGTGTGGCCCGCCGGGGCTACACCTTC
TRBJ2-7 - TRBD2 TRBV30 CAWSVGSGSGISGEQYF TGTGCCTGGAGTGTAGGTAGCGGGAGTGGTATCAGTGGGGAGCAGTACTTC
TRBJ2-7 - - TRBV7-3 CASSLFVSYPIEQYF TGTGCCAGCAGCTTATTCGTCTCCTACCCTATCGAGCAGTACTTC
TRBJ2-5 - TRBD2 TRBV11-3 CASSLGLADQETQYF TGTGCCAGCAGCTTAGGACTAGCGGACCAAGAGACCCAGTACTTC
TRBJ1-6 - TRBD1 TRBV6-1 CASSEARQGNSPLHF TGTGCCAGCAGTGAAGCGAGACAGGGGAATTCACCCCTCCACTTT
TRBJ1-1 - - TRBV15 CATRMNTEAFF TGTGCCACCAGAATGAACACTGAAGCTTTCTTT
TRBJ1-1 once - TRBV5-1 CASSPKWARNTEAFF TGCGCCAGCAGCCCTAAGTGGGCGCGGAACACTGAAGCTTTCTTT
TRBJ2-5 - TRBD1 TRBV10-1 CASSEGQGWRKRQETQYF TGCGCCAGCAGTGAAGGACAGGGGTGGCGAAAACGGCAAGAGACCCAGTACTTC
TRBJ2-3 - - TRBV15 CATSRPGRQDTQYF TGTGCCACCAGCAGACCGGGCCGCCAAGATACGCAGTATTTT
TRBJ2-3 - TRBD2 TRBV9 CASSAGPGGDTQYF TGTGCCAGCAGCGCCGGCCCGGGGGGGGATACGCAGTATTTT
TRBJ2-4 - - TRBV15 CATSGGNLLAKNIQYF TGTGCCACCAGCGGGGGGAACCTGCTAGCCAAAAACATTCAGTACTTC
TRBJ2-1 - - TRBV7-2 CASSAAPSSYNEQFF TGTGCCAGCAGCGCCGCTCCATCGTCCTACAATGAGCAGTTCTTC
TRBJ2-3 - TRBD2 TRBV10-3 CAISSFGEGGTDTQYF TGTGCCATCAGTTCTTTCGGGGAGGGAGGGACAGATACGCAGTATTTT
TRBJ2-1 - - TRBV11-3 CASSPDGYYNEQFF TGTGCCAGCAGCCCGGACGGATACTACAATGAGCAGTTCTTC
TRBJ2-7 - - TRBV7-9 CASSLGSPPYEQYF TGTGCCAGCAGCTTAGGTTCCCCCCCCTACGAGCAGTACTTC
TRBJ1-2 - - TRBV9 CASSQRGYGYTF TGTGCCAGCAGCCAGAGGGGCTATGGCTACACCTTC
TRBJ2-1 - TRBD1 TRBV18 CASFPGQGMNNEQFF TGTGCCAGCTTTCCGGGACAGGGGATGAACAATGAGCAGTTCTTC
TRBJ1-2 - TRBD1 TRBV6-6 CASNEQGTYGYTF TGTGCCAGCAACGAACAGGGGACGTATGGCTACACCTTC
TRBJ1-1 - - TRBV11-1 CASSLAGGNTEAFF TGTGCCAGCAGCTTAGCGGGGGGGAACACTGAAGCTTTCTTT